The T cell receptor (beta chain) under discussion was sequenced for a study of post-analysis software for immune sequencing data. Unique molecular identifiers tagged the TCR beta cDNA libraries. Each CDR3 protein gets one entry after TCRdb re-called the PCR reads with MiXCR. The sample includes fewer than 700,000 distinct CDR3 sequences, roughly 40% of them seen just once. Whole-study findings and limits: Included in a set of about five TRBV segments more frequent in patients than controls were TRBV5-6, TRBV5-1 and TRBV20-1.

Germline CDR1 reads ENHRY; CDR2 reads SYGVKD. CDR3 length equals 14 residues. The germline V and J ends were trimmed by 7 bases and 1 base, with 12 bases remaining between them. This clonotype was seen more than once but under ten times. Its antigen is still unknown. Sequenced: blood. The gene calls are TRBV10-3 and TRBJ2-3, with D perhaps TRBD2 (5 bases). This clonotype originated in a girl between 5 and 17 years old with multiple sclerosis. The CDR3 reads CAITPGSGTDTQYF. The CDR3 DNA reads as TGTGCCATCACCCCGGGTAGCGGCACAGATACGCAGTATTTT.